The 30 T cell receptor beta chains given below trace back to one sample, sequenced in a study of spatial heterogeneity in lung cancer. Study-level results: Expanded alpha and beta TCR counts within tumors tracked tumor mutation counts.

TCRdb called the 5' RACE reads again in MiXCR, with one record for every CDR3 protein. Of fewer than 4,000 distinct CDR3 sequences listed, more than 8% are singletons. Their cognate antigens are unknown. Indicated time point: sample taken at primary tumor resection. The sample here was lung tumor tissue, taken at surgery. The receptors were gathered from a male donor with early-stage non-small cell lung cancer.

This clonotype appeared many times. This chain uses TRBV10-1 with TRBJ1-6, with 7 bases that match TRBD1. Per germline, CDR1 WNHNN and CDR2 SYGVQD (reference sequence). Trimming took 6 bases from V and 10 from J; bases not matched to a gene: 12. CDR3 length equals 15 residues. For the CDR3, the DNA is TGCGCCAGCAGCGAGGGGACAGCCTCTTGGTCACCCCTCCACTTT. Residues: CASSEGTASWSPLHF.

This clonotype occurred a few times. The V call is TRBV28, the J call TRBJ1-5; 7 bases agree with TRBD1. The CDR3 loop spans 19 amino acids. Germline lookup yields CDR1 MDHEN and CDR2 SYDVKM. After removal of 6 bases from V and 2 bases from J, the junction contained 19 bases not matched to a gene. The DNA for the CDR3 is TGTGCCAGCAGCTTTGCCCGACAGGGTCCGATTATAGGCAATCAGCCCCAGCATTTT. It encodes CASSFARQGPIIGNQPQHF.

This clonotype was detected ten times or more. V usage is TRBV24-1 and J usage is TRBJ2-1; the match to TRBD1 covers 7 bases. Germline lookup yields CDR1 KGHDR and CDR2 SFDVKD. Trimming cost V 0 bases and J 2 bases; bases outside gene matches: 3. The CDR3 runs to 16 residues. DNA of the CDR3: TGTGCCACCAGTGATTTGGCCAGGGGGACCTACAATGAGCAGTTCTTC. Encoded protein: CATSDLARGTYNEQFF.

The chain is built from TRBV7-3 and TRBJ1-3; D possibly corresponds to TRBD1 (5 bases). CDR1 and CDR2 (germline): SGHTA, FQGTGA. Trimming left V 2 bases short and J 0 bases short, with 20 bases between. CDR3 size: 19 residues. CDR3 nucleotide sequence: TGTGCCAGCAGCTTATGGGAACGGAAACAGGCGAACTCTGGAAACACCATATATTTT. Translated, it gives CASSLWERKQANSGNTIYF.

This clonotype is medium-sized. The chain couples TRBV27 to TRBJ2-1; D gene unclear. The CDR3 length is 12 residues. With 6 bases removed from V and 7 bases from J, the gap between germline ends came to 10 bases. From germline, CDR1 is MNHEY and CDR2 SMNVEV (reference sequence). This CDR3 reads CASSLGENEQFF. As DNA, the CDR3 is TGTGCCAGCAGCCTAGGAGAGAATGAGCAGTTCTTC.

By share, this clonotype ranks as medium-sized. The chain joins TRBV27 to TRBJ2-1; 7 bases fit TRBD2. Germline V gives CDR1 MNHEY, CDR2 SMNVEV (reference sequence). With V trimmed by 5 bases and J by 8 bases, 18 bases remained unmatched. CDR3 length equals 17 residues. The CDR3 region is CASSPLWVLAKLDEQFF. The CDR3 DNA reads as TGTGCCAGCAGTCCCCTCTGGGTACTAGCGAAACTCGATGAGCAGTTCTTC.

This clonotype counts as medium-sized. The V call is TRBV19, the J call TRBJ1-2; weak D call: TRBD1 (5 bases). V dropped 5 bases and J dropped 3 bases, with 16 bases sitting between them. This CDR3 has 15 amino acids. CDR1 is LNHDA, CDR2 SQIVND, per germline (reference sequence). Here the CDR3 DNA reads TGTGCCAGTAGTCGTCTTGGGGGTTTAGACTATGGCTACACCTTC. Protein sequence: CASSRLGGLDYGYTF.

The chain has TRBV28 and TRBJ1-2; a weak D match, TRBD1 (5 bases). Germline V gives CDR1 MDHEN, CDR2 SYDVKM. Trimming removed 6 bases at V and 4 bases at J, with 18 bases between. This CDR3 contains 15 residues. As DNA, the CDR3 is TGTGCCAGCAGCAACCGGGGGGGAGGCGGCTATGGCTACACCTTC. Translating it yields CASSNRGGGGYGYTF.

The V gene is TRBV6-2 or TRBV6-3, the J gene TRBJ2-1; TRBD1 might be the D (5 bases). Deletions cut 3 bases from V and 3 bases from J, with 9 bases between. Germline lookup yields CDR1 MNHEY and CDR2 SVGEGT. CDR3 length: 14 residues. CDR3 sequence reads: CASSYRGSYNEQFF. CDR3 nucleotide sequence: TGTGCCAGCAGTTATAGGGGCAGCTACAATGAGCAGTTCTTC.

This chain uses TRBV2 with TRBJ1-6, with D hard to call. This CDR3 region has 13 residues. CDR1 is SNHLY, CDR2 FYNNEI, per germline. Trimming pared 11 bases from V and 9 bases from J, leaving 17 bases between. The CDR3 DNA reads as TGTGCCGGAAAGAGCGGAATCTCTTCACCCCTCCACTTT. Protein sequence: CAGKSGISSPLHF.

This clonotype is labeled large (0.1 to 1%). This chain connects TRBV11-2 to TRBJ2-3; D is unclear. The CDR3 sequence is 12 residues long. Germline CDR1 reads SGHAT; CDR2 reads FQNNGV. V dropped 3 bases and J dropped 2 bases, with 3 bases sitting between them. The CDR3 region has the DNA TGTGCCAGCAGCTTTTACACAGATACGCAGTATTTT. Amino acids: CASSFYTDTQYF. Together with reference TRBV11-2 and TRBJ2-3, the CDR3 gives the full variable domain: EAGVAQSPRYKIIEKRQSVAFWCNPISGHATLYWYQQILGQGPKLLIQFQNNGVVDDSQLPKDRFSAERLKGVDSTLKIQPAKLEDSAVYLCASSFYTDTQYFGPGTRLTVL.

In its sample, this clonotype ranks as medium-sized. The chain combines TRBV7-2 with TRBJ2-7; unclear D gene. The germline gives CDR1 SGHTA, CDR2 FQGNSA. The CDR3 has 13 amino acids. V shed 1 base and J shed 0 bases, with 4 bases lying between them. The CDR3 reads CASSLGVSYEQYF. DNA for the CDR3: TGTGCCAGCAGCTTAGGGGTCTCCTACGAGCAGTACTTC.

The gene calls are TRBV30 and TRBJ2-3; tentative D call: TRBD1 (6 bases). V was pared by 5 bases and J by 4 bases, with 19 bases between. The germline V gene encodes CDR1 GTSNPN and CDR2 SVGIG (reference sequence). This CDR3 has 15 residues. CDR3 DNA sequence: TGTGCCTGGCGTAGGTTAGGGGGTTTAGCAGATACGCAGTATTTT. Protein: CAWRRLGGLADTQYF.

The chain links TRBV7-2 to TRBJ2-7; D gene uncertain. V was shortened by 2 bases and J by 0 bases, with 17 bases between the two germline ends. The CDR3 is 17 amino acids. The V gene's germline CDR1 is SGHTA and CDR2 FQGNSA. The DNA of the CDR3 is TGTGCCAGCAGCTTAAGGCCGTTCTCCACCAACTCCTACGAGCAGTACTTC. It specifies CASSLRPFSTNSYEQYF.

This clonotype was picked up a small number of times. The V gene is TRBV4-2, the J gene TRBJ2-3, with a weak D call TRBD2 (5 bases). The CDR3 loop spans 18 amino acids. Germline CDR1 is LGHNA and CDR2 is YNFKEQ. The ends were cut back, 0 bases at V and 1 base at J, with 17 bases in the middle. The CDR3 is CASSQDSSDSIRTDTQYF. The CDR3 bases are TGTGCCAGCAGCCAAGATTCCTCGGACTCTATCCGCACAGATACGCAGTATTTT.

This sequence joins TRBV6-1 and TRBJ2-1, with D perhaps matching TRBD1 (5 bases). The germline V gene has CDR1 MNHNS and CDR2 SASEGT. The length of the CDR3 is 14 residues. Trimming removed 7 bases from V and 5 bases from J, with 15 bases in between. The CDR3 coding sequence is TGTGCCAGCACCCTGGGGCCCCAGAACAATGAGCAGTTCTTC. This encodes CASTLGPQNNEQFF.

This clonotype is large by share. The CDR3 sequence is CASSQDGGAGSYEQYF. DNA for the CDR3: TGCGCCAGCAGCCAAGATGGTGGGGCAGGGTCCTACGAGCAGTACTTC. The V call is TRBV4-3, the J call TRBJ2-7; D might be TRBD1 (5 bases). Germline V gene sequence: CDR1 LGHNA, CDR2 YSLEER. The CDR3 is 16 residues long. V was clipped by 0 bases and J by 1 base, with 13 bases between them.

This clonotype is deemed medium-sized. The rearrangement links TRBV9 to TRBJ2-5, with unresolved D. The CDR3 consists of 14 residues. Germline values: CDR1 SGDLS, CDR2 YYNGEE. The V end lost 0 bases, the J end lost 4 bases, and 10 bases lay between the germline ends. The CDR3 reads CASSVGPMAETQYF. The CDR3 bases are TGTGCCAGCAGCGTAGGTCCAATGGCAGAGACCCAGTACTTC.

In its sample, this clonotype ranks as medium-sized. This chain joins TRBV20-1 and TRBJ2-1, with 10 positions matching TRBD2. Trimming cost V 3 bases and J 6 bases; bases outside gene matches: 5. The CDR3 runs to 14 residues. CDR1 is DFQATT and CDR2 is SNEGSKA in the germline V gene (reference sequence). CDR3 coding DNA: TGCAGTGCTAGGAGCGGGAGGGCCGTCAATGAGCAGTTCTTC. It encodes CSARSGRAVNEQFF.

This clonotype is labeled medium-sized. The chain couples TRBV27 to TRBJ1-5; D is ambiguous. The V and J ends lost 7 bases and 0 bases respectively, with 16 bases between them. This CDR3 has 16 residues. Germline assignment: CDR1 MNHEY and CDR2 SMNVEV (reference sequence). Here the CDR3 reads CASTREGSNSNQPQHF. CDR3 bases: TGTGCCAGCACCCGTGAGGGAAGCAATAGCAATCAGCCCCAGCATTTT.

The V call is TRBV12-3 or TRBV12-4, the J call TRBJ2-2; TRBD1 is a possible D gene (6 bases). This CDR3 contains 16 residues. V was trimmed by 2 bases and J by 2 bases, leaving 12 bases between them. The CDR3, as DNA: TGTGCCAGCAGTTTAAGGGGGAGAGTTAACACCGGGGAGCTGTTTTTT. This sequence encodes CASSLRGRVNTGELFF.

This clonotype was counted at least ten times. The chain uses TRBV30 and TRBJ2-1; 8 bases fit TRBD2. The V and J ends lost 1 base and 4 bases, in that order; junction bases with no gene match: 0. The CDR3 extends over 13 amino acids. Germline lookup yields CDR1 GTSNPN and CDR2 SVGIG (reference sequence). CDR3 DNA: TGTGCCTGGAGTGCGGGGGGGTACAATGAGCAGTTCTTC. Its translation: CAWSAGGYNEQFF.

This clonotype is deemed medium-sized. Here the CDR3 reads CASRQGPDNTEAFF. CDR3 bases: TGTGCCAGCCGACAGGGTCCTGATAACACTGAAGCTTTCTTT. The chain joins TRBV7-2 to TRBJ1-1; 7 bases match TRBD1. The CDR3 loop spans 14 amino acids. The trim removed 8 bases at V and 2 bases at J, leaving 8 bases unmatched. CDR1 and CDR2 (germline): SGHTA, FQGNSA.

This rearrangement joins TRBV5-1 to TRBJ2-2; weak D call: TRBD2 (6 bases). V dropped 0 bases and J dropped 2 bases, with 14 bases sitting between them. This CDR3 has 17 residues. Germline V gene lookup returns CDR1 SGHRS and CDR2 YFSETQ. The CDR3 coding sequence is TGCGCCAGCAGCTTGGCGCCCCTGGGGGGAAACACCGGGGAGCTGTTTTTT. Translated: CASSLAPLGGNTGELFF.

This clonotype is medium-sized. The genes are TRBV9 and TRBJ2-6; D gene ambiguous. Germline assignment: CDR1 SGDLS and CDR2 YYNGEE. The CDR3 is made up of 14 amino acids. V shed 3 bases and J shed 2 bases, with 6 bases lying between them. In DNA, the CDR3 is TGTGCCAGCAGCGGAACAGCTGGGGCCAACGTCCTGACTTTC. It translates to CASSGTAGANVLTF.

This clonotype was seen ten or more times. V is TRBV4-3 and J is TRBJ2-1, with TRBD1 matching over 11 bases. V shed 6 bases, J shed 5 bases, and the junction held 15 bases outside the gene matches. Germline V CDR1 and CDR2: LGHNA, YSLEER. The CDR3 totals 18 residues. In nucleotides, the CDR3 is TGCGCCAGCAGTCAGAGGCCCCCCGGGACAGGGGGAAACAATGAGCAGTTCTTC. It codes for CASSQRPPGTGGNNEQFF.

This clonotype appeared many times. This chain uses TRBV20-1 with TRBJ2-1, with 7 bases lining up with TRBD2. There are 15 residues in the CDR3. Trimming took 3 bases from V and 0 from J; bases not matched to a gene: 5. Germline V gene data show CDR1 as DFQATT and CDR2 as SNEGSKA (reference sequence). CDR3 in DNA: TGCAGTGCTAGGGTGGGCGGGAGCTCCTACAATGAGCAGTTCTTC. Translating it yields CSARVGGSSYNEQFF.

By share of the sample, this clonotype is medium-sized (0.01 to 0.1%). The chain has TRBV5-1 and TRBJ2-6, with TRBD2 matching over 11 bases. Germline values: CDR1 SGHRS, CDR2 YFSETQ. CDR3 length: 17 amino acids. Trimming at V came to 3 bases and at J to 2 bases, leaving 4 bases not matched to a gene. The CDR3 spells CASSYGLAGTGANVLTF. Written as DNA, the CDR3 is TGCGCCAGCAGCTACGGACTAGCGGGTACTGGGGCCAACGTCCTGACTTTC.

This clonotype was found a few times. The chain links TRBV10-3 to TRBJ1-5; maybe TRBD1 (6 bases). This CDR3 is built from 17 residues. Per the germline V gene, CDR1 is ENHRY and CDR2 is SYGVKD. Trimming removed 3 bases at V and 0 bases at J, with 15 bases between. The CDR3 is CAISDRVTGYSNQPQHF. The CDR3 DNA is TGTGCCATCAGTGACCGTGTGACAGGATATAGCAATCAGCCCCAGCATTTT.

This clonotype qualifies as medium-sized. This chain links TRBV11-2 with TRBJ2-7, with 9 bases fitting TRBD1. V was clipped by 4 bases and J by 4 bases; unmatched bases: 2. The CDR3 has 13 amino acids. CDR1 is SGHAT and CDR2 is FQNNGV in the germline V gene. The CDR3 loop is CASSSTGGYEQYF. CDR3 DNA: TGTGCCAGCAGCTCGACAGGGGGTTACGAGCAGTACTTC.